The 23 T cell receptor beta chains below come from one sample, sequenced in a study of radiotherapy plus CTLA-4 blockade in lung cancer. Clones were read by immunoSEQ multiplex PCR, and TCRdb kept only the in-frame ones, dropping some. This table has 55,000 to 80,000 clones, around 86% appearing once. The sample was peripheral blood, taken from a patient treated with radiotherapy plus ipilimumab. The receptor source for this set is a human donor with non-small cell lung cancer that progressed on radiotherapy plus ipilimumab.

The J gene is TRBJ1-1, the V gene TRBV7-2; D uncertain. The CDR3 covers 14 residues. CDR1 is SGHTA, CDR2 FQGNSA, per germline. Trimming removed 1 base from V and 6 bases from J, with 12 bases in between. This CDR3 reads CASSLVPGIAEAFF. The CDR3, as DNA: TGTGCCAGCAGCTTAGTCCCGGGGATCGCTGAAGCTTTCTTT.

The genes are TRBV5-1 and TRBJ1-1, with D maybe TRBD1 (6 bases). In germline, CDR1 is SGHRS, CDR2 YFSETQ. Trimming shortened V by 4 bases and J by 1 base, and 11 bases separated the two germline ends. The CDR3 is 14 amino acids. The DNA of the CDR3 is TGCGCCAGCAGCAAACAGGGATCGAACACTGAAGCTTTCTTT. Translated, it gives CASSKQGSNTEAFF.

This rearrangement joins TRBV7-3 to TRBJ2-5; D perhaps matches TRBD2 (6 bases). Germline V gives CDR1 SGHTA, CDR2 FQGTGA. The CDR3 consists of 14 residues. Trimming left V 0 bases short and J 5 bases short, with 10 bases between. CDR3 sequence: CASSLTPGVETQYF. The CDR3 DNA reads as TGTGCCAGCAGCTTAACACCGGGGGTCGAGACCCAGTACTTC.

This clone has a single count. The rearrangement uses TRBV29-1 and TRBJ2-7; TRBD1 matches at 11 bases. After removal of 6 bases from V and 6 bases from J, the junction contained 4 bases not matched to a gene. The germline CDR1 and CDR2 sequences are SQVTM and ANQGSEA. The CDR3 consists of 12 residues. In DNA, the CDR3 is TGCAGCGTAGGACAGGGGGCTATCGAGCAGTACTTC. Amino acid sequence: CSVGQGAIEQYF.

The chain links TRBV6-5 to TRBJ2-7, with D unresolved. The CDR3 contains 13 residues. Germline V gene data show CDR1 as MNHEY and CDR2 as SVGAGI. V was cut by 6 bases and J by 2 bases, with 11 bases left in between. The CDR3 reads CASSSAATYEQYF. The CDR3 DNA sequence: TGTGCCAGCAGCTCCGCAGCTACCTACGAGCAGTACTTC.

This clone came up once. The V and J genes are TRBV7-3 and TRBJ2-2, with 10 bases lining up with TRBD2. Germline V lookup: CDR1 SGHTA, CDR2 FQGTGA. V lost 1 base and J lost 4; bases outside the gene matches: 3. The CDR3 loop spans 16 amino acids. CDR3 in amino acids: CASSLRLAGATGELFF. The CDR3 DNA reads TGTGCCAGCAGCTTAAGGCTAGCGGGAGCCACCGGGGAGCTGTTTTTT.

J is TRBJ2-3 and V is TRBV19; D perhaps matches TRBD1 (6 bases). The V end was cut by 6 bases, the J end by 0 bases, with 16 bases between. Germline CDR1 is LNHDA and CDR2 is SQIVND (reference sequence). CDR3 length: 16 amino acids. CDR3 in amino acids: CASRKRDNPSTDTQYF. In DNA, the CDR3 is TGTGCCAGTAGAAAAAGGGACAATCCTAGCACAGATACGCAGTATTTT.

This chain uses TRBV5-4 with TRBJ2-1; 7 nucleotides align to TRBD2. Germline V CDR1 and CDR2: SGHNT, YYREEE (reference sequence). The CDR3 is 20 residues long. The junction had 18 bases not matched to a gene; V was cut back by 0 bases and J by 3 bases. The CDR3 region is CASSLVLSWGRLADYNEQFF. CDR3 bases: TGTGCCAGCAGCTTGGTTCTCTCCTGGGGTCGGCTAGCGGACTACAATGAGCAGTTCTTC.

V usage is TRBV7-9 and J usage is TRBJ1-1; D might be TRBD1 (5 bases). Germline V gene lookup returns CDR1 SEHNR and CDR2 FQNEAQ (reference sequence). V dropped 1 base and J dropped 6 bases, with 15 bases sitting between them. This CDR3 region has 15 residues. CDR3 DNA sequence: TGTGCCAGCAGCTTAGGAGGGTCCAGGGTTGCTGAAGCTTTCTTT. Translation gives CASSLGGSRVAEAFF. The full variable domain, its missing parts supplied by reference TRBV7-9 and TRBJ1-1, is DTGVSQNPRHKITKRGQNVTFRCDPISEHNRLYWYRQTLGQGPEFLTYFQNEAQLEKSRLLSDRFSAERPKGSFSTLEIQRTEQGDSAMYLCASSLGGSRVAEAFFGQGTRLTVV.

This clone was observed a single time. The rearrangement joins TRBV4-1 to TRBJ1-5; no definite D call. Between the trimmed V and J ends, which lost 6 bases and 9 bases, there was a span of 15 bases. Germline CDR1 is MGHRA and CDR2 is YSYEKL. The CDR3 has 13 amino acids. The CDR3 sequence: CASSSWWAGPQHF. The CDR3 coding sequence is TGCGCCAGCAGTTCGTGGTGGGCTGGGCCCCAGCATTTT.

This chain links TRBV6-4 with TRBJ2-3; 7 bases fit TRBD1. This CDR3 region has 14 residues. Germline V lookup: CDR1 MRHNA, CDR2 SNTAGT. V was pared by 6 bases and J by 3 bases, with 6 bases of the junction left unmatched. CDR3 amino acids: CASRPDRVTDTQYF. CDR3 coding DNA: TGTGCCAGCAGGCCAGACAGGGTAACAGATACGCAGTATTTT.

This chain joins TRBV4-1 and TRBJ1-4, with TRBD1 matching 9 bases. This CDR3 has 15 residues. Germline loops: CDR1 MGHRA, CDR2 YSYEKL. The V and J ends lost 4 bases and 3 bases, in that order; junction bases with no gene match: 3. In DNA form, the CDR3 reads TGCGCCAGCAGCCTCAGACAGGGGGCTAATGAAAAACTGTTTTTT. This encodes CASSLRQGANEKLFF.

The gene calls are TRBV7-9 and TRBJ2-7, with D uncertain. The length of the CDR3 is 12 residues. Germline-derived CDR1 and CDR2 are SEHNR and FQNEAQ (reference sequence). V gave up 5 bases and J gave up 0 bases, with 5 bases separating them. The CDR3 reads CASSPSSYEQYF. CDR3 DNA sequence: TGTGCCAGCAGCCCCAGCTCCTACGAGCAGTACTTC.

CDR3 DNA sequence: TGTGCCAGCAGTGACGACAGGGGCGAAGAGACCCAGTACTTC. This translates into CASSDDRGEETQYF. The chain recombines TRBV2 with TRBJ2-5; 8 bases are a match to TRBD1. CDR1 SNHLY and CDR2 FYNNEI come from the germline V gene. The CDR3 length is 14 residues. The V segment lost 3 bases and the J segment 3 bases; nucleotides outside the gene matches: 3.

This chain uses TRBV5-1 with TRBJ1-1; no clear D. Germline assignment: CDR1 SGHRS and CDR2 YFSETQ. V dropped 3 bases and J dropped 3 bases, with 15 bases sitting between them. This CDR3 region has 15 residues. CDR3 DNA sequence: TGCGCCAGCAGCTCGGACCAGCCAGGAGACACTGAAGCTTTCTTT. It specifies CASSSDQPGDTEAFF.

The chain has TRBV4-1 and TRBJ1-2; 8 nucleotides match TRBD1. The germline V gene has CDR1 MGHRA and CDR2 YSYEKL. The CDR3 has 14 residues. The trim removed 3 bases at V and 4 bases at J, leaving 4 bases unmatched. The CDR3: CASSQGTGSYGYTF. CDR3 nucleotides: TGCGCCAGCAGCCAGGGGACAGGTAGCTATGGCTACACCTTC.

The chain combines TRBV7-2 with TRBJ1-1, with D possibly matching TRBD1 (5 bases). This CDR3 spans 12 amino acids. CDR1 and CDR2 from the germline V gene are SGHTA and FQGNSA. Trimming removed 5 bases from V and 11 bases from J, with 15 bases in between. The CDR3 reads CASSPVEGWAFF. The CDR3 DNA is TGTGCCAGCAGCCCCGTTGAGGGGTGGGCTTTCTTT.

The genes are TRBV2 and TRBJ1-5; D remains unclear. The CDR3 spans 12 residues. V lost 11 bases and J lost 0, with 8 bases in between. From germline, CDR1 is SNHLY and CDR2 FYNNEI. CDR3 DNA: TGTGCCTCCCAGAATAGCAATCAGCCCCAGCATTTT. Translation gives CASQNSNQPQHF.

This clone was seen a few times. The chain carries TRBV5-1 and TRBJ1-1; D uncertain. Deletions cut 0 bases from V and 0 bases from J, with 9 bases between. CDR1 and CDR2 (germline): SGHRS, YFSETQ. This CDR3 comprises 15 residues. CDR3 nucleotides: TGCGCCAGCAGCTTGGCGGAGCTTATGAACACTGAAGCTTTCTTT. It specifies CASSLAELMNTEAFF.

The chain joins TRBV5-6 to TRBJ2-7, with D unresolved. Germline CDR1 and CDR2: SGHDT and YYEEEE. Trimming left V 4 bases short and J 6 bases short, with 11 bases between. The CDR3 totals 12 residues. CDR3 DNA sequence: TGTGCCAGCAGCCCACCGCGAGGCGAGCAGTACTTC. Its translation is CASSPPRGEQYF.

This clone is a singleton in its sample. The V call is TRBV7-9, the J call TRBJ1-2; D might be TRBD1 (5 bases). The ends were cut back, 6 bases at V and 2 bases at J, with 16 bases in the middle. The CDR3 consists of 15 residues. The germline CDR1 and CDR2 sequences are SEHNR and FQNEAQ (reference sequence). CDR3 DNA: TGTGCCAGCAGTCTCGGGTTGGGGCAGAACTATGGCTACACCTTC. Its protein product is CASSLGLGQNYGYTF.

The CDR3 coding sequence is TGCAGCGCCGCGGGCCTCAATCAGCCCCAGCATTTT. As protein: CSAAGLNQPQHF. The chain joins TRBV29-1 to TRBJ1-5, with no clear D. This CDR3 is built from 12 residues. Germline lookup yields CDR1 SQVTM and CDR2 ANQGSEA. Trimming stripped 7 bases from V and 3 bases from J, with 10 bases between.

The V call is TRBV5-1, the J call TRBJ2-7; 8 positions match TRBD2. This CDR3 is 16 amino acids long. The germline V gene encodes CDR1 SGHRS and CDR2 YFSETQ. V shed 4 bases, J shed 3 bases, and the junction held 12 bases outside the gene matches. CDR3 DNA: TGCGCCAGCAGCGGGTCGACTAGCGCAACGTTCTACGAGCAGTACTTC. Translated, it gives CASSGSTSATFYEQYF.